This T cell receptor beta chain emerged from a study of blood T cells in healthy people across ages. The table lists this clonotype with a few counts. Its antigen is undetermined. Unmatched junction bases numbered 14, after V lost 6 bases and J lost 3 bases. The CDR3 has 16 amino acids. General study points: In long-lived donors, naive CD4+ cell counts and diversity exceeded those of aged donors.

Then a second PCR, running roughly 7 to 11 cycles, was carried out with a sample-barcoded 5' primer and a J-beta primer mix. Using its own MiXCR run on the 5' RACE reads, TCRdb lists one record per CDR3 protein. The data contain 750,000 to 1,000,000 distinct CDR3 sequences, almost 30% of them singletons. The same data also contributed to another study, on T cells of mothers and their children. That study adds: Mothers and children who were related shared slightly more overlap than unrelated pairs, but not significantly more.

This rearrangement joins TRBV12-3 or TRBV12-4 to TRBJ2-7; TRBD2 aligns across 7 bases. This sequence originates from a woman aged 40 to 55 in good health. Source material: blood. CDR3 sequence (DNA): TGTGCCAGCAGAGGCCTGACTAGCACACTAGGCTACGAGCAGTACTTC. The encoded protein is CASRGLTSTLGYEQYF.